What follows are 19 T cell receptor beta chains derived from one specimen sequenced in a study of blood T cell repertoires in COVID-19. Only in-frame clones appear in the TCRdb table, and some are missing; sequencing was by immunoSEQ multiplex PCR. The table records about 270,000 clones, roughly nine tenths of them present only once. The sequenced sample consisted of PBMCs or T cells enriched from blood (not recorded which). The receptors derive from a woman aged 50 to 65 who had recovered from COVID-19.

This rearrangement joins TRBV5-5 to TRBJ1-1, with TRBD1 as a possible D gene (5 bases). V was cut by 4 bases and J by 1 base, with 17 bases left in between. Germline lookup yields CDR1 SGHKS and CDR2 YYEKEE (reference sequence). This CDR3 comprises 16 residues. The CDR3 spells CASSLAGRGWNTEAFF. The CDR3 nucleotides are TGTGCCAGCAGCCTCGCCGGGCGGGGGTGGAACACTGAAGCTTTCTTT.

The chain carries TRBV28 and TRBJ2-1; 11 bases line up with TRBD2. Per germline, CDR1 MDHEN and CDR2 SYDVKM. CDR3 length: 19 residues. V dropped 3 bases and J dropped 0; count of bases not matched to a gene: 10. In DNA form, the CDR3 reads TGTGCCAGCAGTTTCCCGGGACTAGCGGACCCAAGCTCCTACAATGAGCAGTTCTTC. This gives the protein CASSFPGLADPSSYNEQFF.

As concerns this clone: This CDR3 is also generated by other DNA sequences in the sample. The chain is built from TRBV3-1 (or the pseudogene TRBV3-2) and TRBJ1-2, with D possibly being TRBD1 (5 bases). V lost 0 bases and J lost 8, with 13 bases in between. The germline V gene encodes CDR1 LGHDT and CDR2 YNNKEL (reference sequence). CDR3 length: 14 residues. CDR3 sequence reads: CASSQDGARYGYTF. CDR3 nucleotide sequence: TGTGCCAGCAGCCAAGATGGGGCCCGATACGGCTACACCTTC.

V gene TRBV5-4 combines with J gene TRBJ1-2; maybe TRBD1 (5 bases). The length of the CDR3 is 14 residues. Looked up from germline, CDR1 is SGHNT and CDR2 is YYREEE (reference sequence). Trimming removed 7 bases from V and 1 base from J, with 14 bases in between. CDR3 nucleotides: TGTGCCAGCCACTATGGACAAGATAACTATGGCTACACCTTC. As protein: CASHYGQDNYGYTF.

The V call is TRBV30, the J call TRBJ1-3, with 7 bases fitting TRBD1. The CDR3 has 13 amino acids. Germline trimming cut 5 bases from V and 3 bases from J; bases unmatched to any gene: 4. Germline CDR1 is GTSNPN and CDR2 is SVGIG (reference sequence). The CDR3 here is CAWEDRVGNTIYF. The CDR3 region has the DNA TGTGCCTGGGAAGACAGGGTTGGAAACACCATATATTTT. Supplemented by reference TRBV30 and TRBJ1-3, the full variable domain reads SQTIHQWPATLVQPVGSPLSLECTVEGTSNPNLYWYRQAAGRGLQLLFYSVGIGQISSEVPQNLSASRPQDRQFILSSKKLLLSDSGFYLCAWEDRVGNTIYFGEGSWLTVV.

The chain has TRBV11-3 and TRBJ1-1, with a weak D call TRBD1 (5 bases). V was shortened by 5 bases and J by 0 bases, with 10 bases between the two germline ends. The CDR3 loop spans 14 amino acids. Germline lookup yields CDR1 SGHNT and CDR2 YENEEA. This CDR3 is CASSDGAMNTEAFF. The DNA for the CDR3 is TGTGCCAGCAGCGATGGGGCTATGAACACTGAAGCTTTCTTT.

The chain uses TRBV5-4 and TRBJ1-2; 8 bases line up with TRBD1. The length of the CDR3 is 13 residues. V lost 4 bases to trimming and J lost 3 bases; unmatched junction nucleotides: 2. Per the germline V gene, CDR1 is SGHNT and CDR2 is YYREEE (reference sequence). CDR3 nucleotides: TGTGCCAGCAGCCCGGGACAGGACTATGGCTACACCTTC. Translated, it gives CASSPGQDYGYTF. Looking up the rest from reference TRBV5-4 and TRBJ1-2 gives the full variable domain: ETGVTQSPTHLIKTRGQQVTLRCSSQSGHNTVSWYQQALGQGPQFIFQYYREEENGRGNFPPRFSGLQFPNYSSELNVNALELDDSALYLCASSPGQDYGYTFGSGTRLTVV.

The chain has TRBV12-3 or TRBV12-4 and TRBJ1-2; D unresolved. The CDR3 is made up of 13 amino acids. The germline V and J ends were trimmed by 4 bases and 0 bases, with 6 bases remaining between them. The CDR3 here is CASSSQANYGYTF. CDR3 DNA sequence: TGTGCCAGCAGTTCTCAGGCTAACTATGGCTACACCTTC.

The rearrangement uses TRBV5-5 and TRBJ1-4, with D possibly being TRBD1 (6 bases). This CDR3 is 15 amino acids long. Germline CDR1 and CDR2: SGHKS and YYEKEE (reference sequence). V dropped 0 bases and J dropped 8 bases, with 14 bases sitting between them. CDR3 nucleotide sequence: TGTGCCAGCAGCTTGGGTTCAGGGGTACGGGAAAAACTGTTTTTT. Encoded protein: CASSLGSGVREKLFF.

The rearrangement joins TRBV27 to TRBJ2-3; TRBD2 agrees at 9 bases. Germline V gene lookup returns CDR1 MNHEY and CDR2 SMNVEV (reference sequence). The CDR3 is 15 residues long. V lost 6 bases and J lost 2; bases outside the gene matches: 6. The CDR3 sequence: CASSNLAGYTDTQYF. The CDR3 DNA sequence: TGTGCCAGCAGCAACCTAGCGGGGTACACAGATACGCAGTATTTT.

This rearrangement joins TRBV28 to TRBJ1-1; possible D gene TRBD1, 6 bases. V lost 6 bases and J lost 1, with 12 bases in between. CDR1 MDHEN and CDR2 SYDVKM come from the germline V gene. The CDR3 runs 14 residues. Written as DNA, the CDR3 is TGTGCCAGCAGGTCGGGACAAACGAACACTGAAGCTTTCTTT. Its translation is CASRSGQTNTEAFF.

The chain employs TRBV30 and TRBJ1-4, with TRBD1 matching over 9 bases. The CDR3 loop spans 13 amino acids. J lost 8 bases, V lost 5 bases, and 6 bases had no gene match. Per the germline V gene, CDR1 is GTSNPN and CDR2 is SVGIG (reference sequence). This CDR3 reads CAWGGQGGEKLFF. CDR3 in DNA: TGTGCCTGGGGGGGACAGGGTGGAGAAAAACTGTTTTTT. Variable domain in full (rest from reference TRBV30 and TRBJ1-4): SQTIHQWPATLVQPVGSPLSLECTVEGTSNPNLYWYRQAAGRGLQLLFYSVGIGQISSEVPQNLSASRPQDRQFILSSKKLLLSDSGFYLCAWGGQGGEKLFFGSGTQLSVL.

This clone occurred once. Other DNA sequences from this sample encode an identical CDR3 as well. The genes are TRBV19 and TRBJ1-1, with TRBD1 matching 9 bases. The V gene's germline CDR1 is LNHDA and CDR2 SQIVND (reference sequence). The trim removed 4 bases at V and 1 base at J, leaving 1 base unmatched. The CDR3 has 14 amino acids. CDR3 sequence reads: CASSRGQGNTEAFF. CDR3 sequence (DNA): TGTGCCAGTAGTAGGGGACAGGGGAACACTGAAGCTTTCTTT. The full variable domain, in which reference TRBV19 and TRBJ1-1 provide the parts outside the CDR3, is DGGITQSPKYLFRKEGQNVTLSCEQNLNHDAMYWYRQDPGQGLRLIYYSQIVNDFQKGDIAEGYSVSREKKESFPLTVTSAQKNPTAFYLCASSRGQGNTEAFFGQGTRLTVV.

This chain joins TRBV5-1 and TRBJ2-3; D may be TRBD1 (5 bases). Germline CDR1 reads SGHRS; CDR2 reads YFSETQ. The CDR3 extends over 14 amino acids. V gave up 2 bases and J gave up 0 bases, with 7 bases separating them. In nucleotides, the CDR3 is TGCGCCAGCAGCTTAGGGGATAGCACAGATACGCAGTATTTT. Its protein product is CASSLGDSTDTQYF.

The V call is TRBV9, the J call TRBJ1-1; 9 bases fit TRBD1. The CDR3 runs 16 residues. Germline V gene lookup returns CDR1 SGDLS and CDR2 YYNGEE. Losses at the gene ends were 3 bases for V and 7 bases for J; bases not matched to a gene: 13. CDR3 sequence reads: CASSDRDRVGFGEAFF. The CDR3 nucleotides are TGTGCCAGCAGCGACCGGGACAGGGTGGGGTTCGGTGAAGCTTTCTTT.

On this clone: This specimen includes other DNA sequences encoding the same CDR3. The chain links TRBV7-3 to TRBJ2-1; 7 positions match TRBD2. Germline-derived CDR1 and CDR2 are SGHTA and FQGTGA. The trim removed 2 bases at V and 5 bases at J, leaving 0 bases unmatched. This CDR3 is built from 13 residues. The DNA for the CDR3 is TGTGCCAGCAGCTTACGGGGGGACAATGAGCAGTTCTTC. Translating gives CASSLRGDNEQFF.

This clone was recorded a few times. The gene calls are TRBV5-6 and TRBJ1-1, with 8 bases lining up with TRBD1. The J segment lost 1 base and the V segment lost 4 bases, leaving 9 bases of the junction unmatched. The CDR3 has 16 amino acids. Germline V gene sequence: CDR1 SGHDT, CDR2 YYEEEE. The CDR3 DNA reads TGTGCCAGCAGCCCGGTGCCAGGGGGCGGGAACACTGAAGCTTTCTTT. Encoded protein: CASSPVPGGGNTEAFF.

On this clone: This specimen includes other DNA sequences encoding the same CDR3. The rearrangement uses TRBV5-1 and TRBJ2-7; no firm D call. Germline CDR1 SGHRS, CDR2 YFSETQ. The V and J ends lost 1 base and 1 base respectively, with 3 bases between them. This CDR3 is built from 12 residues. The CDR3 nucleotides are TGCGCCAGCAGCTTGTCATCCTACGAGCAGTACTTC. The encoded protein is CASSLSSYEQYF.

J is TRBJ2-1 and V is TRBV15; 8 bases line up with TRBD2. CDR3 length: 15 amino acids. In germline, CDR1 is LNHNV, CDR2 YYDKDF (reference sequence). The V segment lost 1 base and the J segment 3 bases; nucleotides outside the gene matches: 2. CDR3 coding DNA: TGTGCCACCAGCAGAGCGGGAGGGGGCTACAATGAGCAGTTCTTC. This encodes CATSRAGGGYNEQFF.